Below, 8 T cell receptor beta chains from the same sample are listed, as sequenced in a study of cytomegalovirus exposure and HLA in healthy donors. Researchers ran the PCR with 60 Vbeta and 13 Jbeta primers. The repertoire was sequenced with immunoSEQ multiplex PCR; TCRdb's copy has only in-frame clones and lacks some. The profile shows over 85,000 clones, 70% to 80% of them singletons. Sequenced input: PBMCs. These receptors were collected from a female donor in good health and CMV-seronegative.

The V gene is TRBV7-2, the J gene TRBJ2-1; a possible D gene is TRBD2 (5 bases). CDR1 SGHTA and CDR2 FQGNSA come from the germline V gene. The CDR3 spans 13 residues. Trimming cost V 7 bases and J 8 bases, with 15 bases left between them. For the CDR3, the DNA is TGTGCCAGCAACCCCGGGCGGAGGCATGAGCAGTTCTTC. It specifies CASNPGRRHEQFF.

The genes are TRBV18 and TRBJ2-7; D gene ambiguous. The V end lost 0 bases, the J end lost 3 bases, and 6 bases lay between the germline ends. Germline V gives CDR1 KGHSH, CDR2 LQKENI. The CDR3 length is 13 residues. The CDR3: CASSPPDNYEQYF. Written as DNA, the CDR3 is TGTGCCAGCTCACCACCAGACAACTACGAGCAGTACTTC.

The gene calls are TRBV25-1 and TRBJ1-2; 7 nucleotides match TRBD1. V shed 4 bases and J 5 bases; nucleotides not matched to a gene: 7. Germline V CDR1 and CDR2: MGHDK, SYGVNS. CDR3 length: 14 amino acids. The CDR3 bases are TGTGCCAGCAGTGTATCAGGGGGAGAATATGGCTACACCTTC. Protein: CASSVSGGEYGYTF.

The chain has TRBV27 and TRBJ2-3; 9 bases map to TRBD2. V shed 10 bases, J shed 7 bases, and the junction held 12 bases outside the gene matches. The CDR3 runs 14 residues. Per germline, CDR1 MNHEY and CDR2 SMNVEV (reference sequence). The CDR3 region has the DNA TGTGCCACCTCTCAGGGACTAGCATCGAATACGCAGTATTTT. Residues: CATSQGLASNTQYF.

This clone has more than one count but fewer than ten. The DNA for the CDR3 is TGTGCCAGCAGTGGAGGCGAGACCCAGTACTTC. Translating gives CASSGGETQYF. The chain carries TRBV25-1 and TRBJ2-5; D uncertain. This CDR3 is built from 11 residues. The V end lost 4 bases, the J end lost 5 bases, and 5 bases lay between the germline ends. Germline CDR1 and CDR2: MGHDK and SYGVNS.

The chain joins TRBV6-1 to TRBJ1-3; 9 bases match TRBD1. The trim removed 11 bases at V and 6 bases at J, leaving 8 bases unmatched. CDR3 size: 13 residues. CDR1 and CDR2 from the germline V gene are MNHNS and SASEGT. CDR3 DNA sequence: TGTGCCTGGAGGGACAGGGTGAAAAACACCATATATTTT. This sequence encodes CAWRDRVKNTIYF.

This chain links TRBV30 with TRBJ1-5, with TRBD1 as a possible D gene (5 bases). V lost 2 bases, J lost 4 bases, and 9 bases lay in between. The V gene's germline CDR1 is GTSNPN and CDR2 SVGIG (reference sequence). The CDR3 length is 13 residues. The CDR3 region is CAWSSGENQPQHF. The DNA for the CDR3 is TGTGCCTGGAGTTCGGGGGAGAATCAGCCCCAGCATTTT.

The CDR3 region has the DNA TGTGCCAGCAGCTTCCAGGGCTCGGTGGACGAGCAGTACTTC. The encoded protein is CASSFQGSVDEQYF. The chain is built from TRBV7-8 and TRBJ2-7, with TRBD1 as a possible D gene (5 bases). Looked up from germline, CDR1 is SGHVS and CDR2 is FQNEAQ. The V gene lost 3 bases and the J gene lost 5 bases, with 14 bases spanning the gap. CDR3 length equals 14 residues.